Listed below are T cell receptor beta chains from one sample, sequenced in a study of Tregs in tolerant kidney transplant recipients. Produced via immunoSEQ multiplex PCR; TCRdb's table is partial and in-frame only. The table includes 75,000 to 100,000 clones, 93% detected once. Material: CD4+ T cells from blood (PBMCs), obtained 12 months after the transplant. Every receptor here comes from a human patient who received a combined kidney and bone marrow transplant. Some of these T cells may belong to the graft donor. The CDR3 runs from the conserved cysteine through the conserved F or W. The D gene is left open where the match is weak. The size entry is marked missing in some rows and otherwise reads once, few, many or a size class.

TRBV18	NA	TRBJ2-3	16	NA	TGTGCCAGCTCACCATCCGTCTTGGGGGCGGTAGATACGCAGTATTTT	CASSPSVLGAVDTQYF
TRBV28	NA	TRBJ1-4	15	NA	TGTGCCAGCATTAGGGGCGGGGGAACGAATGAAAAACTGTTTTTT	CASIRGGGTNEKLFF
TRBV9	once	TRBJ2-2	16	NA	TGTGCCAGCAGCCTTCCAATACAGGGTAACACCGGGGAGCTGTTTTTT	CASSLPIQGNTGELFF
TRBV6-5	NA	TRBJ1-2	15	TRBD1	TGTGCCAGCAGTTACCAGAGACAGGGAAGCTATGGCTACACCTTC	CASSYQRQGSYGYTF
TRBV18	NA	TRBJ2-7	15	NA	TGTGCCAGCTCACCCACCGGGACAAGATCCTACGAGCAGTACTTC	CASSPTGTRSYEQYF
TRBV7-2	once	TRBJ1-2	16	TRBD1	TGTGCCAGCAGCTTCAAAATCCGGGACAGGGTTGGTGGCTACACCTTC	CASSFKIRDRVGGYTF
TRBV4-3	NA	TRBJ2-3	15	TRBD2	TGCGCCAGCAGCCTAACTAGCGGGATCACAGATACGCAGTATTTT	CASSLTSGITDTQYF
TRBV27	NA	TRBJ2-1	13	NA	TGTGCCAGCAGTAAAGCTTCCTACAATGAGCAGTTCTTC	CASSKASYNEQFF
TRBV7-3	NA	TRBJ2-1	11	TRBD2	TGTGCCAGCAGCCCCGGACTAGATCTGTTCTTC	CASSPGLDLFF
TRBV18	NA	TRBJ2-7	13	NA	TGTGCCAGCTCACCAAGCGCAGCCTACGAGCAGTACTTC	CASSPSAAYEQYF
TRBV20-1	once	TRBJ1-2	11	NA	TGCAGTGCTAGAGATCGTCAGGGATTCACCTTC	CSARDRQGFTF
TRBV7-3	NA	TRBJ1-2	14	TRBD1	TGTGCCAGCAGCTTAAGTCCAGGGGGCTATGGCTACACCTTC	CASSLSPGGYGYTF